The clone carrying this TCR beta chain was counted at least ten times. Its antigen remains unknown. The data were obtained in a study of Graves' ophthalmopathy and Graves' hyperthyroidism. About the study: Peripheral blood was obtained at first diagnosis, ahead of any treatment. Notes on the study in general: A 13-signature model separated ophthalmopathy from stable hyperthyroidism, reaching about 90% sensitivity and roughly 82% specificity cross-validated.

This CDR3 has 14 amino acids. Trimming cost V 5 bases and J 5 bases; bases outside gene matches: 8. The germline gives CDR1 SQVTM, CDR2 ANQGSEA. For repertoire sequencing, the TCR beta CDR3 regions were amplified from RNA transcripts. RT-PCR was first run with HTBI primers, then multiplex PCR in a second round. One entry per CDR3 protein, called by TCRdb with MiXCR from the multiplex PCR reads. Of about 700,000 distinct CDR3 sequences in the sample, approximately 40% were seen once. The sequence was obtained from an adult man with Graves' ophthalmopathy. The chain joins TRBV29-1 to TRBJ2-5; 10 positions agree with TRBD1. The sequenced sample was peripheral blood. CDR3 DNA sequence: TGCAGCGTTCCCCGACAGGGGGCAGGGGAGACCCAGTACTTC. This codes for CSVPRQGAGETQYF.